This is a list of T cell receptor beta chains from one sample in a study of blood T cell repertoires in COVID-19. The method was immunoSEQ multiplex PCR; TCRdb's version includes in-frame clones alone and lacks a portion of them. Found here are approximately 25,000 clones, roughly 80% of them singletons; the top ten hold 55% to 65%. Sequencing was done on a sample of peripheral blood. The receptors derive from a woman of 80 years or more with acute or convalescent COVID-19. Each CDR3 is given with its conserved first and last residue. The order of the fields is J gene, D gene, clone size, V gene, CDR3 length, CDR3 protein, CDR3 DNA. A D gene is named only where the DNA matches it firmly. Clone size is stated in some rows and not others, as once, few, many or a class when expanded.

>TRBJ1-5|TRBD1|NA|TRBV9|15
CASSRGGTGKQPQHF
TGTGCCAGCAGCCGGGGGGGGACAGGGAAACAGCCCCAGCATTTT
>TRBJ1-1|NA|NA|TRBV28|15
CASTYPGTQNTEAFF
TGTGCCAGCACCTATCCTGGGACTCAGAACACTGAAGCTTTCTTT
>TRBJ1-5|TRBD1|NA|TRBV7-2|14
CASSPRTGYQPQHF
TGTGCCAGCAGCCCTCGGACAGGGTATCAGCCCCAGCATTTT
>TRBJ2-3|TRBD2|NA|TRBV30|18
CAWSGGASGLGSTDTQYF
TGTGCCTGGAGTGGGGGGGCTAGCGGGCTGGGAAGCACAGATACGCAGTATTTT
>TRBJ1-1|NA|NA|TRBV12-5|13
CASGLEGDTEAFF
TGTGCTAGTGGTTTGGAGGGGGACACTGAAGCTTTCTTT
>TRBJ1-2|NA|NA|TRBV30|11
CAQGRDNGYTF
TGTGCCCAGGGGCGCGACAATGGCTACACCTTC
>TRBJ2-2|TRBD1|NA|TRBV5-5|16
CASSWDRGANTGELFF
TGTGCCAGCAGCTGGGACAGGGGCGCGAACACCGGGGAGCTGTTTTTT
>TRBJ1-4|TRBD1|NA|TRBV19|14
CASSPGQGSEKLFF
TGTGCCAGTAGCCCGGGACAGGGAAGCGAAAAACTGTTTTTT
>TRBJ1-2|TRBD1|NA|TRBV7-9|15
CASSRGTGDAYGYTF
TGTGCCAGCAGCAGGGGGACAGGCGACGCCTATGGCTACACCTTC
>TRBJ1-1|NA|NA|TRBV2|11
CASRGGTEAFF
TGTGCCAGCAGGGGGGGGACTGAAGCTTTCTTT
>TRBJ1-3|NA|NA|TRBV30|14
CAWSVDSSGNTIYF
TGTGCCTGGAGTGTGGACAGCTCTGGAAACACCATATATTTT
>TRBJ2-7|TRBD1|NA|TRBV18|14
CASSPDRGYYEQYF
TGTGCCAGCTCACCTGACAGGGGGTATTACGAGCAGTACTTC
>TRBJ1-3|NA|NA|TRBV18|14
CASSAQGFGNTIYF
TGTGCCAGCTCCGCACAGGGATTCGGAAACACCATATATTTT
>TRBJ2-1|TRBD1|NA|TRBV5-1|14
CASSSTTGKTEQFF
TGCGCCAGCAGCTCGACGACAGGGAAGACTGAGCAGTTCTTC
>TRBJ1-2|NA|NA|TRBV7-2|14
CASSPRRESYGYTF
TGTGCCAGCAGCCCCAGGAGGGAGAGCTATGGCTACACCTTC
>TRBJ2-7|NA|NA|TRBV6-5|13
CASAQGPLGEQYF
TGTGCCAGCGCGCAGGGGCCTCTGGGCGAGCAGTACTTC
>TRBJ1-1|TRBD1|NA|TRBV27|15
CASSLFQGANTEAFF
TGTGCCAGCAGTTTATTTCAGGGGGCGAACACTGAAGCTTTCTTT
>TRBJ2-2|TRBD1|few|TRBV24-1|17
CATSDPGQGGGTGELFF
TGTGCCACCAGTGATCCTGGACAGGGAGGTGGCACCGGGGAGCTGTTTTTT
>TRBJ2-2|NA|NA|TRBV3-1/TRBV3-2|13
CASRLDVAGELFF
TGTGCCAGCAGACTAGACGTGGCTGGGGAGCTGTTTTTT
>TRBJ2-3|NA|NA|TRBV11-2|14
CASSLDPITDTQYF
TGTGCCAGCAGCTTAGACCCAATCACAGATACGCAGTATTTT
>TRBJ1-1|NA|NA|TRBV7-2|14
CASRPDTTNTEAFF
TGTGCCAGCAGACCCGACACGACGAACACTGAAGCTTTCTTT
>TRBJ2-5|TRBD1|once|TRBV30|15
CAWSRGQGARETQYF
TGTGCCTGGAGCCGCGGACAGGGGGCGAGAGAGACCCAGTACTTC
>TRBJ2-7|TRBD2|NA|TRBV4-1|19
CASSQERLAGARSSYEQYF
TGCGCCAGCAGCCAAGAACGACTAGCGGGGGCGAGGAGCTCCTACGAGCAGTACTTC
>TRBJ2-7|NA|NA|TRBV7-9|15
CASSRSQGRTYEQYF
TGTGCCAGCAGCCGATCACAGGGGAGGACCTACGAGCAGTACTTC
>TRBJ1-1|TRBD1|NA|TRBV7-8|15
CASRAPGQGNTEAFF
TGTGCCAGCAGAGCCCCGGGACAGGGGAACACTGAAGCTTTCTTT
>TRBJ2-1|NA|NA|TRBV29-1|12
CSVEVTANEQFF
TGCAGCGTTGAAGTGACAGCAAATGAGCAGTTCTTC
>TRBJ2-3|TRBD2|NA|TRBV7-6|16
CASSKRGRELTDTQYF
TGTGCCAGCAGCAAAAGAGGGCGGGAGTTGACAGATACGCAGTATTTT
>TRBJ1-2|TRBD1|NA|TRBV5-1|17
CASSLGPPGQSNYGYTF
TGCGCCAGCAGCCTGGGGCCACCGGGACAGTCTAACTATGGCTACACCTTC
>TRBJ2-7|TRBD1|NA|TRBV7-4|17
CASSLRPVDRVTYEQYF
TGTGCCAGCAGCTTAAGGCCTGTGGACAGGGTTACCTACGAGCAGTACTTC
>TRBJ1-1|NA|NA|TRBV28|11
CASSLRTEAFF
TGTGCCAGCAGTTTACGCACTGAAGCTTTCTTT
>TRBJ1-2|TRBD1|NA|TRBV5-1|15
CASSPTGTGGHGYTF
TGCGCCAGCAGCCCGACCGGGACAGGGGGACATGGCTACACCTTC
>TRBJ1-3|NA|NA|TRBV11-3|15
CASSTRTTAGNTIYF
TGTGCCAGCAGCACACGAACGACAGCCGGAAACACCATATATTTT
>TRBJ1-3|TRBD1|NA|TRBV6-5|16
CASSYSRDSSGNTIYF
TGTGCCAGCAGTTACTCCCGGGACAGCTCTGGAAACACCATATATTTT
>TRBJ2-2|TRBD2|NA|TRBV19|17
CASTHLREGPDTGELFF
TGTGCCAGTACTCATCTGCGGGAGGGCCCGGACACCGGGGAGCTGTTTTTT
>TRBJ2-2|TRBD1|NA|TRBV7-2|16
CASSLLGQGGTGELFF
TGTGCCAGCAGCTTACTTGGACAGGGGGGTACCGGGGAGCTGTTTTTT
>TRBJ1-1|TRBD1|NA|TRBV2|15
CASSNTGEVSLGAFF
TGTGCCAGCAGTAATACAGGGGAAGTAAGCCTCGGAGCTTTCTTT
>TRBJ1-2|NA|NA|TRBV7-2|12
CASSLERYGYTF
TGTGCCAGCAGCTTAGAGCGGTATGGCTACACCTTC
>TRBJ1-2|NA|NA|TRBV20-1|11
CSVRTDYGYTF
TGCAGTGTAAGGACAGACTATGGCTACACCTTC
>TRBJ2-5|TRBD1|NA|TRBV7-2|15
CASSLSTGSGETQYF
TGTGCCAGCAGCTTATCGACAGGGTCGGGGGAGACCCAGTACTTC
>TRBJ1-5|NA|NA|TRBV20-1|15
CSASRPLGSNQPQHF
TGCAGTGCTAGTCGTCCCCTCGGTAGCAATCAGCCCCAGCATTTT
>TRBJ1-4|NA|NA|TRBV19|13
CASTSQLAEKLFF
TGTGCCAGTACGTCACAGTTAGCGGAAAAACTGTTTTTT
>TRBJ1-2|NA|NA|TRBV25-1|13
CASSGMGQQGYTF
TGTGCCAGCAGTGGGATGGGGCAGCAAGGCTACACCTTC
>TRBJ1-2|TRBD1|NA|TRBV5-6|13
CASSSQGLRGYTF
TGTGCCAGCAGCTCACAGGGGCTACGGGGCTACACCTTC
>TRBJ2-1|TRBD1|NA|TRBV4-1|16
CASSWGRDRGGNEQFF
TGCGCCAGCAGCTGGGGCCGGGACAGGGGTGGCAATGAGCAGTTCTTC
>TRBJ2-1|TRBD2|NA|TRBV5-6|14
CASSPLGTSAEQFF
TGTGCCAGCAGCCCGCTCGGGACTAGCGCTGAGCAGTTCTTC
>TRBJ2-1|NA|NA|TRBV5-1|13
CASSSALANEQFF
TGCGCCAGCAGCTCCGCTCTAGCCAATGAGCAGTTCTTC
>TRBJ1-1|NA|NA|TRBV19|16
CASSIKSTSMNTEAFF
TGTGCCAGTAGTATAAAAAGCACCTCCATGAACACTGAAGCTTTCTTT
>TRBJ1-1|NA|NA|TRBV10-3|13
CAIQGGLNTEAFF
TGTGCCATACAGGGTGGACTGAACACTGAAGCTTTCTTT
>TRBJ1-1|NA|NA|TRBV27|13
CASRKQGNTEAFF
TGTGCCAGCAGGAAACAGGGGAACACTGAAGCTTTCTTT
>TRBJ2-5|TRBD1|NA|TRBV9|15
CASSVLTGPRETQYF
TGTGCCAGCAGCGTGCTGACAGGGCCTAGGGAGACCCAGTACTTC
>TRBJ1-5|TRBD1|NA|TRBV4-1|14
CASSQDRGNQPQHF
TGCGCCAGCAGCCAGGACAGGGGAAATCAGCCCCAGCATTTT
>TRBJ1-2|NA|NA|TRBV21-1|14
CASSKGGHPYGYTF
TGTGCCAGCAGCAAAGGAGGACACCCCTATGGCTACACCTTC